This T cell receptor beta chain was sequenced for a study of radiotherapy plus CTLA-4 blockade in lung cancer. About the study: Objective responses were documented in about 18% of patients, with disease control in roughly 33%. Findings and limits, study-wide: It was early blood T cell clone dynamics, with interferon-beta, that reportedly best predicted response.

Assay: immunoSEQ multiplex PCR; the TCRdb copy retains only in-frame clones and omits some. The data contain about 98,000 clones, around 83% of them seen just once; the ten biggest clones take up 3% to 3.5%. Germline V lookup: CDR1 MNHEY, CDR2 SMNVEV (reference sequence). The ends lost 5 bases at V and 2 bases at J; junction bases unmatched: 5. This CDR3 spans 14 amino acids. About this clone: The antigen is unknown. The same CDR3 arises from other DNA sequences in this sample as well.

Focal radiation plus CTLA-4 blockade with ipilimumab was given to patients with chemo-refractory metastatic non-small-cell lung cancer. This clonotype was obtained from a human donor with non-small cell lung cancer who had a partial response to radiotherapy plus ipilimumab. The specimen comprised peripheral blood, sampled from a patient treated with radiotherapy plus ipilimumab. This sequence joins TRBV27 and TRBJ2-5; 7 bases line up with TRBD2. CDR3 coding DNA: TGTGCCAGCAGTGGAGCGGGAAGACAAGAGACCCAGTACTTC. Protein: CASSGAGRQETQYF.